This T cell receptor (beta chain) stems from a study of regulatory T cells in long-lasting Graves disease. General study findings and limits: Favored gene segments in persistent disease were TRBV28, TRBJ1-2 and TRBJ2-5.

A word on this clonotype: The antigen remains undetermined.

Sequencing libraries for TCR beta were prepared with iRepertoire HTBI primers and Arm-PCR of CDR3 regions. TCRdb independently ran MiXCR on the multiplex PCR reads; one entry per CDR3 protein. Of 350,000 to 450,000 distinct CDR3 sequences listed, approximately 25% are singletons. Trimming cost V 1 base and J 5 bases; bases outside gene matches: 10. CDR1 DFQATT and CDR2 SNEGSKA come from the germline V gene (reference sequence). The CDR3 extends over 15 amino acids. Time point noted: persistent/refractory GD, antithyroid drugs over 5 years with positive TRAb. The TCR library was made from RNA that had been extracted from PBMCs in TRIzol. Patient provenance is recorded as an endocrinology department in Xi'an, China.

The receptor was derived from a woman between 40 and 50 years old with Graves disease. The sample here was peripheral blood mononuclear cells (PBMCs), taken when the disease was refractory, from a patient treated with antithyroid drugs. The rearrangement joins TRBV20-1 to TRBJ2-5; TRBD1 aligns across 7 bases. The CDR3 region has the DNA TGCAGTGCTAGAGGCGAACAGGGGTCGGGGGAGACCCAGTACTTC. Its protein is CSARGEQGSGETQYF.